This T cell receptor (beta chain) is from a study of technical replicates of blood from a few donors. Germline values: CDR1 MNHNY, CDR2 SVGAGI (reference sequence). The ends lost 2 bases at V and 7 bases at J; junction bases unmatched: 5. The CDR3 spans 15 residues. The data were produced by immunoSEQ multiplex PCR, yet TCRdb's version contains in-frame clones alone and is incomplete. The sample contains around 68,000 clones, about nine tenths of which appear only once. The V gene is TRBV6-6, the J gene TRBJ2-1; 10 nucleotides line up with TRBD2. The receptor comes from a human donor in good health. Some clones in this sample may be carry-over from other donors' samples. Material: T cells isolated from PBMCs. CDR3 loop: CASSYTSGTRNEQFF. The CDR3 nucleotides are TGTGCCAGCAGTTACACTAGCGGGACCAGGAATGAGCAGTTCTTC.